Each of the 19 T cell receptor beta chains below was sequenced from the same sample in a study of shared T cell receptors in the human thymus. Data came from immunoSEQ multiplex PCR; TCRdb stores just in-frame clones and leaves some out. The profile covers hundreds of thousands of clones, with roughly 90% appearing a single time and 0.0095% to 0.013% taken by the ten largest. These same records also appear under a second study, on human thymus T cells.

The sample taken for sequencing was thymocytes. The receptors shown here come from a boy in the first two years of life with a congenital heart defect.

The genes are TRBV28 and TRBJ2-5, with 15 positions matching TRBD2. V was clipped by 6 bases and J by 4 bases; unmatched bases: 12. The length of the CDR3 is 18 residues. CDR1 is MDHEN, CDR2 SYDVKM, per germline. The CDR3 protein is CASSRTSGRAVIVETQYF. The CDR3 DNA reads as TGTGCCAGCAGCAGGACTAGCGGGAGGGCCGTGATTGTAGAGACCCAGTACTTC.

The chain uses TRBV15 and TRBJ2-5; TRBD1 aligns across 9 bases. From germline, CDR1 is LNHNV and CDR2 YYDKDF (reference sequence). With 3 bases clipped from V and 2 bases from J, the junction kept 16 bases outside the gene matches. The CDR3 is 19 amino acids. The CDR3: CATSSKDRGVSYGQETQYF. CDR3 DNA sequence: TGTGCCACCAGCAGTAAGGACAGGGGAGTTTCCTATGGGCAAGAGACCCAGTACTTC.

The V and J genes are TRBV11-1 and TRBJ2-3; TRBD2 matches 13 bases. CDR1 is SGHAT, CDR2 FQDESV, per germline (reference sequence). V trimming: 5 bases; J trimming: 5 bases; junction bases outside the gene matches: 10. This CDR3 contains 17 residues. The DNA of the CDR3 is TGTGCCAGCAGCACGCGACTAGCGGGAGGACCTGAAGATACGCAGTATTTT. Protein: CASSTRLAGGPEDTQYF.

The rearrangement links TRBV27 to TRBJ2-7; D may be TRBD2 (6 bases). This CDR3 contains 17 residues. With 4 bases removed from V and 4 bases from J, the gap between germline ends came to 23 bases. CDR1 is MNHEY and CDR2 is SMNVEV in the germline V gene (reference sequence). In DNA form, the CDR3 reads TGTGCCAGCAGTTCAGAGCCTACCGGGACTTCGCATTACGAGCAGTACTTC. Protein product: CASSSEPTGTSHYEQYF.

The chain has TRBV18 and TRBJ1-5, with D unclear. Per germline, CDR1 KGHSH and CDR2 LQKENI. Trimming cost V 3 bases and J 5 bases, with 8 bases left between them. There are 13 residues in the CDR3. The chain's CDR3 is CASSPESDQPQHF. The CDR3, as DNA: TGTGCCAGCTCACCCGAGTCGGATCAGCCCCAGCATTTT.

The chain combines TRBV6-5 with TRBJ2-7; TRBD1 agrees at 9 bases. The CDR3 covers 15 residues. Germline V lookup: CDR1 MNHEY, CDR2 SVGAGI. V was clipped by 4 bases and J by 5 bases; unmatched bases: 9. CDR3 region: CASSSLGQGYHEQYF. DNA for the CDR3: TGTGCCAGCAGTTCCCTAGGACAGGGGTACCACGAGCAGTACTTC.

This chain joins TRBV7-2 and TRBJ2-3, with 9 bases lining up with TRBD2. The CDR3 loop spans 18 amino acids. With V trimmed by 5 bases and J by 4 bases, 16 bases remained unmatched. Germline CDR1 is SGHTA and CDR2 is FQGNSA. The CDR3 is CASSQRHNGTSKSDTQYF. The CDR3 nucleotides read TGTGCCAGCAGCCAACGACACAATGGGACTAGCAAGTCAGATACGCAGTATTTT.

The gene calls are TRBV19 and TRBJ2-2; 9 bases line up with TRBD1. There are 14 residues in the CDR3. Trimming at V came to 6 bases and at J to 6 bases, leaving 5 bases not matched to a gene. Germline loops: CDR1 LNHDA, CDR2 SQIVND (reference sequence). The CDR3 here is CASSLGQGAGELFF. In DNA form, the CDR3 reads TGTGCCAGTAGCCTGGGACAGGGAGCCGGGGAGCTGTTTTTT.

This clone appeared a few times. The V gene is TRBV27, the J gene TRBJ2-6; possibly TRBD2 for D (5 bases). V lost 5 bases, J lost 1 base, and 12 bases lay in between. This CDR3 spans 16 amino acids. Germline V lookup: CDR1 MNHEY, CDR2 SMNVEV (reference sequence). The CDR3 loop reads CASSPEVSSGANVLTF. CDR3 bases: TGTGCCAGCAGTCCGGAGGTCAGTTCTGGGGCCAACGTCCTGACTTTC.

The V and J genes are TRBV6-6 and TRBJ1-2, with 9 bases matching TRBD1. V lost 5 bases and J lost 4; bases outside the gene matches: 5. The CDR3 extends over 14 amino acids. CDR1 is MNHNY and CDR2 is SVGAGI in the germline V gene (reference sequence). This CDR3 reads CASSREQGAYGYTF. The CDR3 coding sequence is TGTGCCAGCAGTCGGGAACAGGGGGCCTATGGCTACACCTTC.

This clone was detected a few times. V gene TRBV5-6 combines with J gene TRBJ1-2; TRBD1 agrees at 8 bases. Germline V lookup: CDR1 SGHDT, CDR2 YYEEEE. V lost 2 bases to trimming and J lost 5 bases; unmatched junction nucleotides: 8. CDR3 length: 15 residues. The DNA for the CDR3 is TGTGCCAGCAGCTTCCCGGGACAGGAGAGGTATGGCTACACCTTC. Its protein product is CASSFPGQERYGYTF.

The V gene is TRBV27, the J gene TRBJ2-3, with TRBD2 identical over 15 bases. The CDR3 is 18 amino acids. V trimming: 4 bases; J trimming: 0 bases; junction bases outside the gene matches: 5. CDR1 MNHEY and CDR2 SMNVEV come from the germline V gene (reference sequence). CDR3 nucleotides: TGTGCCAGCAGTTGGGGACTAGCGGGAGGATTTAGCACAGATACGCAGTATTTT. This sequence encodes CASSWGLAGGFSTDTQYF.

The chain is built from TRBV19 and TRBJ2-3; TRBD2 aligns across 8 bases. The V gene end was trimmed by 1 base and the J gene end by 2 bases; junction bases not matched to a gene: 8. This CDR3 comprises 17 residues. Germline V gives CDR1 LNHDA, CDR2 SQIVND (reference sequence). CDR3 region: CASSIGKLAAPTDTQYF. CDR3 nucleotides: TGTGCCAGTAGTATAGGGAAACTAGCGGCTCCCACAGATACGCAGTATTTT.

A remark on this clone: A read error may account for a junction end that differs from germline. V and J are TRBV4-1 and TRBJ2-1; a possible D gene is TRBD2 (5 bases). The CDR3 consists of 13 residues. Germline-derived CDR1 and CDR2 are MGHRA and YSYEKL. The CDR3 loop reads CASSQDRVGVVLF. As DNA, the CDR3 is TGCGCCAGCAGCCAAGATCGGGTGGGAGTGGTGCTCTTC.

This chain connects TRBV5-6 to TRBJ1-1, with 11 bases matching TRBD1. Germline V gene sequence: CDR1 SGHDT, CDR2 YYEEEE. The CDR3 totals 14 residues. Trimming took 4 bases from V and 6 from J; bases not matched to a gene: 5. DNA of the CDR3: TGTGCCAGCAGCCCCGGGACAGGGGGGGCTGAAGCTTTCTTT. It encodes CASSPGTGGAEAFF.

The chain links TRBV29-1 to TRBJ2-7; 9 nucleotides line up with TRBD2. Trimming at V came to 6 bases and at J to 2 bases, leaving 5 bases not matched to a gene. CDR1 is SQVTM and CDR2 is ANQGSEA in the germline V gene. CDR3 length: 13 residues. The DNA of the CDR3 is TGCAGCGTCGCGACTAGCGGCCCCTACGAGCAGTACTTC. It yields the protein CSVATSGPYEQYF.

In DNA form, the CDR3 reads TGTGCCAGCTCACCACTCGGAGACCCGAACACCGGGGAGCTGTTTTTT. Encoded protein: CASSPLGDPNTGELFF. The gene calls are TRBV18 and TRBJ2-2, with unresolved D. The CDR3 is made up of 16 amino acids. CDR1 and CDR2 from the germline V gene are KGHSH and LQKENI. V lost 1 base, J lost 0 bases, and 9 bases lay in between.

This clone appeared once. The CDR3 nucleotides read TGTGCCAGCAATTCGGGGCGTAGCGGGAGCTTATGGGAGCAGTACTTC. The encoded protein is CASNSGRSGSLWEQYF. This chain connects TRBV27 to TRBJ2-7, with 9 bases identical to TRBD2. Per the germline V gene, CDR1 is MNHEY and CDR2 is SMNVEV (reference sequence). The V gene end was trimmed by 7 bases and the J gene end by 7 bases; junction bases not matched to a gene: 17. This CDR3 has 16 amino acids.

This clone was detected only a few times. J is TRBJ2-7 and V is TRBV11-1; 7 bases line up with TRBD1. CDR1 SGHAT and CDR2 FQDESV come from the germline V gene (reference sequence). The CDR3 has 15 residues. Unmatched junction bases numbered 3, after V lost 1 base and J lost 0 bases. CDR3 region: CASSLGTGYSYEQYF. The CDR3 DNA reads as TGTGCCAGCAGCTTAGGGACAGGTTACTCCTACGAGCAGTACTTC.